This T cell receptor beta chain appears in the sequencing data of a study of blood T cell repertoires in COVID-19. This clone is a singleton in its sample. Here immunoSEQ multiplex PCR was the method, and the copy in TCRdb shows in-frame clones only, minus some. Here the sample spans some 240,000 clones, approximately 82% being singletons. The CDR3 totals 15 residues. Germline loops: CDR1 GTSNPN, CDR2 SVGIG (reference sequence). J lost 0 bases, V lost 2 bases, and 4 bases had no gene match. The source of this sequence is a man aged 45-60 years with active or convalescent COVID-19. V gene TRBV30 combines with J gene TRBJ2-3, with TRBD1 matching 8 bases. Sequences were obtained from peripheral blood. CDR3 region: CAWSRQGISTDTQYF. In DNA form, the CDR3 reads TGTGCCTGGAGTCGACAGGGGATTAGCACAGATACGCAGTATTTT.